This passage covers 10 T cell receptor beta chains from one sample sequenced in a study of PD-1 blockade in classical Hodgkin lymphoma. Each and every patient relapsed after autologous stem cell transplantation, and patients got differing brentuximab vedotin exposure. The protocol was immunoSEQ multiplex PCR, while the TCRdb copy is restricted to in-frame clones and leaves out a portion. The sample includes 95,000 to 100,000 clones, around 89% seen only once; the top ten take around 6.6%. Sequencing used peripheral blood mononuclear cells (PBMCs), obtained before the second cycle of nivolumab. The receptors derive from a human donor with classical Hodgkin lymphoma.

Here the CDR3 reads CASSFIRIRFSYEQYF. The CDR3 DNA reads TGTGCCAGCAGCTTCATAAGGATAAGGTTCTCCTACGAGCAGTACTTC. The J gene is TRBJ2-7, the V gene TRBV7-9; D gene ambiguous. The germline V and J ends were trimmed by 3 bases and 0 bases, with 15 bases remaining between them. CDR1 and CDR2 from the germline V gene are SEHNR and FQNEAQ (reference sequence). CDR3 size: 16 residues.

The gene calls are TRBV4-2 and TRBJ2-7; 13 positions agree with TRBD2. Unmatched junction bases numbered 0, after V lost 3 bases and J lost 4 bases. The germline gives CDR1 LGHNA, CDR2 YNFKEQ. The CDR3 is made up of 14 amino acids. The CDR3 loop reads CASSQTSGGYEQYF. CDR3 DNA sequence: TGTGCCAGCAGCCAGACTAGCGGGGGGTACGAGCAGTACTTC.

This clone appeared a single time. This chain connects TRBV19 to TRBJ1-1; D remains ambiguous. Germline V CDR1 and CDR2: LNHDA, SQIVND (reference sequence). The V and J ends lost 7 bases and 4 bases respectively, with 16 bases between them. The CDR3 covers 14 residues. Here the CDR3 reads CASTPRSRSTEAFF. CDR3 nucleotides: TGTGCCAGTACCCCCCGGAGCAGGTCCACTGAAGCTTTCTTT.

The chain recombines TRBV9 with TRBJ1-1, with TRBD1 identical over 9 bases. V dropped 2 bases and J dropped 5; count of bases not matched to a gene: 1. The CDR3 has 13 amino acids. The germline V gene encodes CDR1 SGDLS and CDR2 YYNGEE. CDR3 sequence: CASSVGQGTEAFF. The CDR3 DNA follows: TGTGCCAGCAGCGTTGGACAGGGGACTGAAGCTTTCTTT. Full variable domain (missing parts from reference TRBV9 and TRBJ1-1): DSGVTQTPKHLITATGQRVTLRCSPRSGDLSVYWYQQSLDQGLQFLIQYYNGEERAKGNILERFSAQQFPDLHSELNLSSLELGDSALYFCASSVGQGTEAFFGQGTRLTVV.

This chain uses TRBV7-9 with TRBJ2-3, with D hard to call. This CDR3 is 16 amino acids long. Trimming took off 2 bases at V and 1 base at J, with 13 bases between the two ends. Germline CDR1 and CDR2: SEHNR and FQNEAQ (reference sequence). The CDR3 is CASSLPVFWGTDTQYF. The CDR3 DNA reads as TGTGCCAGCAGCTTACCAGTGTTCTGGGGCACAGATACGCAGTATTTT.

The chain links TRBV6-5 to TRBJ1-2, with 7 bases lining up with TRBD1. Per the germline V gene, CDR1 is MNHEY and CDR2 is SVGAGI. The CDR3 spans 12 residues. Trimming removed 5 bases from V and 8 bases from J; junction bases left unmatched: 5. The CDR3, as DNA: TGTGCCAGCAGTAAACAGGGGAGCGGCTACACCTTC. Encoded protein: CASSKQGSGYTF.

The chain employs TRBV5-6 and TRBJ1-1; unclear D gene. Germline CDR1 is SGHDT and CDR2 is YYEEEE. CDR3 size: 15 residues. V lost 3 bases and J lost 8, with 20 bases in between. The CDR3 loop reads CASSWTNSLYVEAFF. CDR3 nucleotides: TGTGCCAGCAGCTGGACGAATTCTTTGTATGTGGAAGCTTTCTTT.

This clone showed up just once. The V gene is TRBV6-5, the J gene TRBJ1-4; 7 positions agree with TRBD1. After removal of 6 bases from V and 3 bases from J, the junction contained 4 bases not matched to a gene. The CDR3 covers 14 residues. Germline loops: CDR1 MNHEY, CDR2 SVGAGI. The chain's CDR3 is CASSRQGPNEKLFF. In DNA form, the CDR3 reads TGTGCCAGCAGCAGACAGGGACCTAATGAAAAACTGTTTTTT.

This chain uses TRBV11-2 with TRBJ1-2; D gene uncertain. The CDR3 consists of 13 residues. CDR1 is SGHAT, CDR2 FQNNGV, per germline. Between the trimmed V and J ends, which lost 6 bases and 5 bases, there was a span of 13 bases. The CDR3, as DNA: TGTGCCAGCAGGGCACTGAACTTTTATGGCTACACCTTC. Translating gives CASRALNFYGYTF.

This clone showed up just a few times. The rearrangement uses TRBV6-1 and TRBJ1-2, with 9 bases lining up with TRBD1. V lost 1 base, J lost 8 bases, and 8 bases stayed unmatched. This CDR3 contains 15 residues. CDR1 and CDR2 (germline): MNHNS, SASEGT. The CDR3 is CASSEGTGAFIGYTF. As DNA, the CDR3 is TGTGCCAGCAGTGAAGGGACAGGGGCATTCATAGGCTACACCTTC.